The clone carrying this TCR beta chain was seen at least ten times. The antigen is not known. Molecular barcoded adaptors covering alpha/delta and beta/gamma chains were used on approximately 400 ng RNA. TCRdb re-derived calls from the reads in MiXCR, one entry per CDR3 protein. Of tens of thousands of distinct CDR3 sequences in the sample, roughly 21% were seen once. The data derive from a study of read filtering for tumor transcriptome and immune sequencing. Across the whole study: Among patients, 17 were male and 14 female, aged roughly 40 to 90 (mean approximately 62). RNA-seq yielded only roughly 75 to 1,400 TCR reads, IR-seq about 4 to 10.27 million. Whole-study findings and limits: Approximately 82% of IR-seq clonotypes had a single read, yet these held roughly 3.8% of reads.

This CDR3 region has 11 residues. Per germline, CDR1 MDHEN and CDR2 SYDVKM. V was cut by 3 bases and J by 9 bases, with 6 bases left in between. This receptor was obtained from a donor over 35 with multiple myeloma. The sequencing sample was made of a population of CD138-negative cells sorted from bone marrow. The genes are TRBV28 and TRBJ2-1, with D hard to call. The CDR3 sequence: CASSLRFEQFF. As DNA, the CDR3 is TGTGCCAGCAGTTTGCGGTTTGAGCAGTTCTTC.